The 10 T cell receptor beta chains listed next were all sequenced from one sample in a study of cytomegalovirus exposure and HLA in healthy donors. 60 Vbeta and 13 Jbeta primers were used in PCR. Repertoires were generated with immunoSEQ multiplex PCR, while TCRdb's copy carries only in-frame clones and drops some. The data hold 200,000 to 250,000 clones, with about four fifths observed a single time. The specimen was PBMCs. These receptors all stem from a woman aged 40-49 years in good health and CMV-seropositive.

This clone was counted a few times. The CDR3 coding sequence is TGTGCCAGCTCACCGACCGGGACAGGGAGTTATTTTCACGATGGGGACCATGGCTACACCTTC. It encodes CASSPTGTGSYFHDGDHGYTF. The gene calls are TRBV18 and TRBJ1-2, with 9 bases that match TRBD1. CDR3 length: 21 amino acids. Unmatched junction bases numbered 26, after V lost 3 bases and J lost 6 bases. Per germline, CDR1 KGHSH and CDR2 LQKENI.

The V and J genes are TRBV30 and TRBJ2-5; D unclear. The J call may be mistaken, given a closer DNA end match to TRBJ2-7. The V gene's germline CDR1 is GTSNPN and CDR2 SVGIG (reference sequence). The CDR3 consists of 11 residues. The CDR3 is CAWSAMGEQYF. The CDR3 DNA reads TGTGCCTGGAGCGCAATGGGCGAGCAGTACTTC.

The chain is built from TRBV4-3 and TRBJ1-1; D is possibly TRBD1 (6 bases). The CDR3 has 17 amino acids. Trimming pared 4 bases from V and 3 bases from J, leaving 21 bases between. CDR1 is LGHNA and CDR2 is YSLEER in the germline V gene. CDR3 nucleotide sequence: TGCGCCAGCAGCCCGACCTTGGGTGGGGGCGCCGACACTGAAGCTTTCTTT. As protein: CASSPTLGGGADTEAFF.

The chain combines TRBV19 with TRBJ1-2, with D tentatively TRBD1 (5 bases). This CDR3 contains 14 residues. Germline lookup yields CDR1 LNHDA and CDR2 SQIVND (reference sequence). Trimming removed 3 bases from V and 4 bases from J, with 12 bases in between. This CDR3 reads CASSMGQGSYGYTF. CDR3 sequence (DNA): TGTGCCAGTAGTATGGGGCAGGGTAGCTATGGCTACACCTTC.

This clone was counted between two and nine times. The rearrangement uses TRBV19 and TRBJ1-4; D possibly corresponds to TRBD1 (5 bases). Germline lookup yields CDR1 LNHDA and CDR2 SQIVND (reference sequence). The CDR3 extends over 15 amino acids. The V end lost 4 bases, the J end lost 4 bases, and 13 bases lay between the germline ends. The CDR3: CASSTTASDNEKLFF. The CDR3, as DNA: TGTGCCAGTAGTACGACAGCTTCCGATAATGAAAAACTGTTTTTT.

This clone has just a few counts. The chain has TRBV6-5 and TRBJ2-3; D not resolved. Germline loops: CDR1 MNHEY, CDR2 SVGAGI. The ends were cut back, 0 bases at V and 4 bases at J, with 14 bases in the middle. CDR3 length: 16 amino acids. DNA of the CDR3: TGTGCCAGCAGTTACTCGCCAATACAAAGTTCAGATACGCAGTATTTT. Protein product: CASSYSPIQSSDTQYF.

The gene calls are TRBV30 and TRBJ2-3; D ambiguous. The CDR3 has 16 amino acids. Germline CDR1 reads GTSNPN; CDR2 reads SVGIG (reference sequence). V lost 2 bases, J lost 5 bases, and 20 bases lay in between. CDR3 sequence (DNA): TGTGCCTGGAGTCCAACCTTTCCGATCTTGAGAGATACGCAGTATTTT. It codes for CAWSPTFPILRDTQYF.

The rearrangement joins TRBV14 to TRBJ2-2; 7 bases fit TRBD1. The CDR3 has 15 amino acids. V shed 4 bases and J 7 bases; nucleotides not matched to a gene: 9. Germline CDR1 SGHDN, CDR2 FVKESK. CDR3 DNA: TGTGCCAGCAGCCGATATACAGGGGTCGGCGGGGAGCTGTTTTTT. Amino acids: CASSRYTGVGGELFF.

The chain has TRBV12-5 and TRBJ2-7; 7 nucleotides line up with TRBD1. Germline CDR1 and CDR2: LGHNT and FRNRAP. Trimming cost V 6 bases and J 2 bases; bases outside gene matches: 4. The CDR3 covers 13 residues. This CDR3 reads CASGRQGPYEQYF. CDR3 DNA: TGTGCTAGTGGGAGACAGGGACCCTACGAGCAGTACTTC.

The chain couples TRBV10-3 to TRBJ2-1; 8 bases match TRBD2. Per germline, CDR1 ENHRY and CDR2 SYGVKD. V dropped 5 bases and J dropped 0; count of bases not matched to a gene: 3. The CDR3 sequence is 15 residues long. This CDR3 is CAISLAGNSYNEQFF. The CDR3 coding sequence is TGTGCCATCAGTTTAGCGGGGAACTCCTACAATGAGCAGTTCTTC.